This T cell receptor (beta chain) derives from a study of PD-1 blockade in classical Hodgkin lymphoma. General study findings and limits: Baseline TCR diversity was reportedly lower in newly diagnosed patients than in healthy donors. It was reported as lower still in relapsed/refractory patients. Baseline diversity resembling that of newly diagnosed patients was seen in complete responders.

As concerns this clone: The antigen remains unidentified.

CDR3 length equals 13 residues. Trimming shortened V by 2 bases and J by 4 bases, and 8 bases separated the two germline ends. Germline V gene lookup returns CDR1 SGHAT and CDR2 FQNNGV. Generated by immunoSEQ multiplex PCR, the TCRdb table keeps only in-frame clones and is missing some. The sample has tens of thousands of clones, around 80% seen once; the top ten hold roughly 13%. Each of the patients experienced relapse following autologous stem cell transplantation, and their brentuximab vedotin exposure differed. The TCR was taken from a human donor with classical Hodgkin lymphoma. The V call is TRBV11-2, the J call TRBJ1-2; D is ambiguous. Here the sequenced sample was peripheral blood mononuclear cells (PBMCs), taken at baseline. This CDR3 is CASSLNVIYGYTF. The CDR3 DNA sequence: TGTGCCAGCAGCTTAAACGTTATCTATGGCTACACCTTC.